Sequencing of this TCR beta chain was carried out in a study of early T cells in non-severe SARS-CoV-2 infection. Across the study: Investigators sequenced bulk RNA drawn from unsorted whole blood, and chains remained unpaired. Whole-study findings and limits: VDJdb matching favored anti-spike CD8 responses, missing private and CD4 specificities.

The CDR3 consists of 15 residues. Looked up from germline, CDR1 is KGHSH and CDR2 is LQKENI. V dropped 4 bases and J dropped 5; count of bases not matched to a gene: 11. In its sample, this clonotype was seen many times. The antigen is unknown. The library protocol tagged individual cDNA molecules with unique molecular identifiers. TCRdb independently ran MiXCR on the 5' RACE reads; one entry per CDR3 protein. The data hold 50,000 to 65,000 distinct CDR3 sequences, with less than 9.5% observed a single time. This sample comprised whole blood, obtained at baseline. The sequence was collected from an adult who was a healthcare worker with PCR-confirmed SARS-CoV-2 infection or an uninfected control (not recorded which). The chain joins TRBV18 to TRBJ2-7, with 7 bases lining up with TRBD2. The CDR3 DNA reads TGTGCCAGCTCACGGCTGGGAGGGGTAACCCACGAGCAGTACTTC. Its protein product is CASSRLGGVTHEQYF.